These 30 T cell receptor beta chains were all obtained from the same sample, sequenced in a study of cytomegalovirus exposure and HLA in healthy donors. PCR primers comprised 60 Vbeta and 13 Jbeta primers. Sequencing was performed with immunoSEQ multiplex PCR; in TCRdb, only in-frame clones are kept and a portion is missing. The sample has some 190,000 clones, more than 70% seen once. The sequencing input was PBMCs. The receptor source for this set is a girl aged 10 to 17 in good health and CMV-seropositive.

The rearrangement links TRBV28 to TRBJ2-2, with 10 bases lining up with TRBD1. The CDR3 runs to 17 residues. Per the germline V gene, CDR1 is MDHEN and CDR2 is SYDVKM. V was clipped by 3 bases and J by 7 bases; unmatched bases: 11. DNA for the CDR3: TGTGCCAGCAGTTTTTCCTTTGACAGGGGGCATGGCGGGGAGCTGTTTTTT. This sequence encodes CASSFSFDRGHGGELFF.

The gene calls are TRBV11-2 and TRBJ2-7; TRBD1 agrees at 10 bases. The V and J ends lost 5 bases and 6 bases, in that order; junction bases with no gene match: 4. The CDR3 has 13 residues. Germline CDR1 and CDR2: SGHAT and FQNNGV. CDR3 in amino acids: CASSQGTGVEQYF. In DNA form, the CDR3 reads TGTGCCAGCAGCCAGGGGACAGGGGTCGAGCAGTACTTC.

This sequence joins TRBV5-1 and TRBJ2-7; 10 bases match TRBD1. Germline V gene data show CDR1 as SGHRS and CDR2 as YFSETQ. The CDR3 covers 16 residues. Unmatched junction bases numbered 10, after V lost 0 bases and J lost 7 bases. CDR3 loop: CASSLDDRGRVAEQYF. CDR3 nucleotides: TGCGCCAGCAGCTTGGACGACAGGGGGCGCGTGGCTGAGCAGTACTTC.

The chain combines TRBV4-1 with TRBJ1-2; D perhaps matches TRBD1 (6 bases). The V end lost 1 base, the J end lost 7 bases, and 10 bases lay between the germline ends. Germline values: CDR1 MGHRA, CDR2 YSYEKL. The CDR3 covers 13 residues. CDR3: CASSQGNRVGYTF. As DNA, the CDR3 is TGCGCCAGCAGCCAAGGAAACAGGGTTGGCTACACCTTC.

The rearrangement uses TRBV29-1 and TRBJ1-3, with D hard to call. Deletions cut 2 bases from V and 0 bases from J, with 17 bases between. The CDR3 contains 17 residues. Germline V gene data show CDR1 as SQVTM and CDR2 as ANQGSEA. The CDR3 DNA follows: TGCAGCGTTGAATCAGAGGCCCACCCTATCTCTGGAAACACCATATATTTT. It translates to CSVESEAHPISGNTIYF. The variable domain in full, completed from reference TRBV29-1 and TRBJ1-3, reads SAVISQKPSRDICQRGTSLTIQCQVDSQVTMMFWYRQQPGQSLTLIATANQGSEATYESGFVIDKFPISRPNLTFSTLTVSNMSPEDSSIYLCSVESEAHPISGNTIYFGEGSWLTVV.

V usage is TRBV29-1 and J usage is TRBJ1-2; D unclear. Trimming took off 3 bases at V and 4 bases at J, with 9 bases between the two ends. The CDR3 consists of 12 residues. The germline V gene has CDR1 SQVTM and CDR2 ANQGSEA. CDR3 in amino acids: CSVEAGSYGYTF. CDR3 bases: TGCAGCGTTGAGGCGGGGAGCTATGGCTACACCTTC.

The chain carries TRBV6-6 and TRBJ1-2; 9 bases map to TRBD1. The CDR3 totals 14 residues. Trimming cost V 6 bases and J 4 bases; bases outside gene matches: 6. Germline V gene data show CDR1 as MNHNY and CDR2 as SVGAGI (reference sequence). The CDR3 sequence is CASRGQGRSYGYTF. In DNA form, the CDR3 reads TGTGCCAGCAGGGGACAGGGTCGAAGCTATGGCTACACCTTC.

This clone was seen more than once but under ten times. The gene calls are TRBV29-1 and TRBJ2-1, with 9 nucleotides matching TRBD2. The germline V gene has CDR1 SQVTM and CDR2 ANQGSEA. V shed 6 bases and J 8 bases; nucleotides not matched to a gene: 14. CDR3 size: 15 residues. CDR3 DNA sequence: TGCAGCGTCGGACCCCGCGGGAGGGCCTGGGATGAGCAGTTCTTC. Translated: CSVGPRGRAWDEQFF.

CDR3 sequence reads: CASSAGLAGVYEQFF. Written as DNA, the CDR3 is TGCGCCAGCAGTGCGGGACTAGCGGGAGTATATGAGCAGTTCTTC. The chain employs TRBV10-1 and TRBJ2-1; 14 bases align to TRBD2. J gave up 8 bases and V 4 bases, and 4 bases lay outside the gene matches. The V gene's germline CDR1 is WNHNN and CDR2 SYGVQD (reference sequence). This CDR3 has 15 residues.

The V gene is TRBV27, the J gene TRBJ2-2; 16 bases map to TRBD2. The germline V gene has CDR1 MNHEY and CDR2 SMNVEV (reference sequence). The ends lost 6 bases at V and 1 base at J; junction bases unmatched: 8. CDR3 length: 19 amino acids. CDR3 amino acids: CASRRWGTSGRGNTGELFF. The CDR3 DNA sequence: TGTGCCAGCAGAAGATGGGGGACTAGCGGGAGGGGGAACACCGGGGAGCTGTTTTTT.

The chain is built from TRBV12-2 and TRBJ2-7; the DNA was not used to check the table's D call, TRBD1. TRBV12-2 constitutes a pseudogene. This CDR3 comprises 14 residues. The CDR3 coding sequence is TGTGCAAGTCGCTTAGCGTACAGGGGAAAAGGGCAGTACTTC. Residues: CASRLAYRGKGQYF.

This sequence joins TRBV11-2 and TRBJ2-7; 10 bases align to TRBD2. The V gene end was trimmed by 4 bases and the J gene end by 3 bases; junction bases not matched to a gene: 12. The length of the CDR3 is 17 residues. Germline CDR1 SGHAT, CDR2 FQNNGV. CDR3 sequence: CASSSIKRTSGDYEQYF. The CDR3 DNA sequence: TGTGCCAGCAGCTCTATAAAACGGACTAGCGGAGACTACGAGCAGTACTTC.

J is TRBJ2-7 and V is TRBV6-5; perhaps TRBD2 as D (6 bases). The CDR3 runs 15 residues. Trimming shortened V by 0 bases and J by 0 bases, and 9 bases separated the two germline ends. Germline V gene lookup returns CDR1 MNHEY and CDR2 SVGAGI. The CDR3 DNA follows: TGTGCCAGCAGTTACTCTAGCGGACTCTCCTACGAGCAGTACTTC. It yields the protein CASSYSSGLSYEQYF.

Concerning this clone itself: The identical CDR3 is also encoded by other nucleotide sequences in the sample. In DNA form, the CDR3 reads TGTGCCAGCAGCTTGAGCGGGAGCTCCTACAATGAGCAGTTCTTC. It encodes CASSLSGSSYNEQFF. The chain uses TRBV7-7 and TRBJ2-1; TRBD2 matches 8 bases. The length of the CDR3 is 15 residues. Unmatched junction bases numbered 1, after V lost 3 bases and J lost 0 bases. CDR1 and CDR2 (germline): SSHAT, FNYEAQ (reference sequence).

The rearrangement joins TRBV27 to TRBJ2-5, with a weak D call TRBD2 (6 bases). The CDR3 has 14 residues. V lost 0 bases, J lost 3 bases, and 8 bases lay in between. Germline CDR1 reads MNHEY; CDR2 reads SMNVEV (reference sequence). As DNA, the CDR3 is TGTGCCAGCAGTTTATCAGGCGGGGAAGAGACCCAGTACTTC. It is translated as CASSLSGGEETQYF.

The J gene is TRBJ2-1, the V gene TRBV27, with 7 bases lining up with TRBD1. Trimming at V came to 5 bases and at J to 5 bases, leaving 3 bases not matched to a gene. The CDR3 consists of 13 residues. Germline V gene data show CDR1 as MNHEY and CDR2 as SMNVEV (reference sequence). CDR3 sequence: CASSHGTDNEQFF. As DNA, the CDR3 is TGTGCCAGCAGTCACGGGACAGACAATGAGCAGTTCTTC.

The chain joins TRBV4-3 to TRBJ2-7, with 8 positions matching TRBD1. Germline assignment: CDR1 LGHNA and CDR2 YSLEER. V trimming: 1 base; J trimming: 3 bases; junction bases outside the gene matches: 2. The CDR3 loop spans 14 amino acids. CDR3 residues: CASSQGGQGYEQYF. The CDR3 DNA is TGCGCCAGCAGCCAAGGCGGACAGGGCTACGAGCAGTACTTC.

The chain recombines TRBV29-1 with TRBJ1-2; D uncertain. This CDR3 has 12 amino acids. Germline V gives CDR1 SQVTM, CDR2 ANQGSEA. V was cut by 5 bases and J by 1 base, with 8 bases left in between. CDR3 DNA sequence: TGCAGCGTTCATGGGCTTAACTATGGCTACACCTTC. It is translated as CSVHGLNYGYTF.

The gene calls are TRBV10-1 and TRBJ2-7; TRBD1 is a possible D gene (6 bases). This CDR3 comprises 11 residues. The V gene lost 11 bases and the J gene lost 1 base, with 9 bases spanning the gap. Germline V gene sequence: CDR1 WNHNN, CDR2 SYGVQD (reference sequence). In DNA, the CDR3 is TGCGCCGCTACAGGGTCCTACGAGCAGTACTTC. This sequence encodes CAATGSYEQYF.

In DNA form, the CDR3 reads TGTGCCAGCAGCTGGACAGGGGCTAGCACAGATACGCAGTATTTT. As protein: CASSWTGASTDTQYF. The rearrangement uses TRBV5-6 and TRBJ2-3; TRBD1 matches 9 bases. Looked up from germline, CDR1 is SGHDT and CDR2 is YYEEEE. This CDR3 has 15 residues. Trimming cost V 3 bases and J 0 bases; bases outside gene matches: 2.

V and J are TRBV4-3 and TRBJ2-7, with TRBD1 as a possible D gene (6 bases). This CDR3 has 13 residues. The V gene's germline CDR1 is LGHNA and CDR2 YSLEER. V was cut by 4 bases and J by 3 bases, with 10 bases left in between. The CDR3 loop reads CASSPQGNYEQYF. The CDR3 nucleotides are TGCGCCAGCAGCCCTCAGGGGAACTACGAGCAGTACTTC.

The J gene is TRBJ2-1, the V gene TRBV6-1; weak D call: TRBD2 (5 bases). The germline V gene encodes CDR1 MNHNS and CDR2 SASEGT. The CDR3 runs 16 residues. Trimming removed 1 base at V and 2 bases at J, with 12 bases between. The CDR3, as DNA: TGTGCCAGCAGTGAAGGGGTGGGAGCCACCTACAATGAGCAGTTCTTC. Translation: CASSEGVGATYNEQFF.

The chain's CDR3 is CASSLRPRGDGYTF. In DNA form, the CDR3 reads TGTGCCAGCAGCTTACGGCCACGGGGGGATGGCTACACCTTC. The chain has TRBV7-2 and TRBJ1-2; a possible D gene is TRBD1 (5 bases). Trimming stripped 2 bases from V and 6 bases from J, with 13 bases between. Germline V gene lookup returns CDR1 SGHTA and CDR2 FQGNSA. This CDR3 is 14 amino acids long.

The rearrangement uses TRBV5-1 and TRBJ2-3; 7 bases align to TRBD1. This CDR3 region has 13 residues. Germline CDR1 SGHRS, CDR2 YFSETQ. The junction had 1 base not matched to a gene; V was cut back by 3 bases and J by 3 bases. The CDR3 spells CASSSTGTDTQYF. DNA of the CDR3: TGCGCCAGCAGCTCGACAGGGACAGATACGCAGTATTTT.

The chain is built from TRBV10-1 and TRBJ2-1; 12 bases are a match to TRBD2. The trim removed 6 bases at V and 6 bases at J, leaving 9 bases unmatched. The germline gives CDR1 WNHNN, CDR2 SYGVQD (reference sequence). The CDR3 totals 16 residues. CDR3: CASSPGLAGSVNEQFF. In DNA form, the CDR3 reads TGCGCCAGCAGCCCAGGACTAGCGGGATCGGTCAATGAGCAGTTCTTC.

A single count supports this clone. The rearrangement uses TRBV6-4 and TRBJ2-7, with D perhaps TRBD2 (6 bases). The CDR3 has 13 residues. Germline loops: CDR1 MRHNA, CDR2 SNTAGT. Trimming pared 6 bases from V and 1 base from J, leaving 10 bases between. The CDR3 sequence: CASRVGRSYEQYF. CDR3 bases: TGTGCCAGCAGGGTCGGGAGATCCTACGAGCAGTACTTC.

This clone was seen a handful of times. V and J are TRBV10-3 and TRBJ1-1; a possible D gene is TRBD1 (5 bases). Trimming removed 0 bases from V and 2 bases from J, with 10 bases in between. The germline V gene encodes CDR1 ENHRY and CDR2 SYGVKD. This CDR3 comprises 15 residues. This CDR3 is CAISESRGLNTEAFF. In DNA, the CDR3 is TGTGCCATCAGTGAGTCAAGGGGCCTAAACACTGAAGCTTTCTTT.

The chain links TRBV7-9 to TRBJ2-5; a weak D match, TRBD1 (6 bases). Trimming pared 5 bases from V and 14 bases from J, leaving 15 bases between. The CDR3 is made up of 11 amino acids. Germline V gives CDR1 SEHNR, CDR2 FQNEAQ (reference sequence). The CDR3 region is CASSEGPGEYF. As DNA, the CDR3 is TGTGCCAGCAGCGAAGGGCCAGGGGAATACTTC.

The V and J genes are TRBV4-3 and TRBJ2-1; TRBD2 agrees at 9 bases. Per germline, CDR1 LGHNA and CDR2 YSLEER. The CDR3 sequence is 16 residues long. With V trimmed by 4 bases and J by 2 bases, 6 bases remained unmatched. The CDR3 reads CASSPPSGITYNEQFF. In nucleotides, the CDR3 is TGCGCCAGCAGCCCCCCTAGCGGGATAACCTACAATGAGCAGTTCTTC.

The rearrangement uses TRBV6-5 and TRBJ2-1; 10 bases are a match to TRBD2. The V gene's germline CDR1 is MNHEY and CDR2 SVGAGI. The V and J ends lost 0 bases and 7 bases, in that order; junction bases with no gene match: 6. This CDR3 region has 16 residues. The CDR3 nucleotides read TGTGCCAGCAGTTACTCGGGGCTAGCGGGAGTGAATGAGCAGTTCTTC. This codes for CASSYSGLAGVNEQFF.